This passage covers 4 T cell receptor beta chains from one sample sequenced in a study of tumor-infiltrating lymphocytes in primary liver carcinoma. The source material, roughly 18-30 mg of unsorted bulk tissue, was used to co-extract RNA and DNA. Starting from approximately 470 ng of total RNA, TCR beta cDNA was produced with a primer in the constant region. TCR beta libraries came from three nested multiplex PCR rounds using slightly modified ARM-PCR. For approximately 11 cycles apiece, the opening two PCR rounds ran with TRBV1-TRBV30 forward primers and a C-beta reverse primer. TCRdb analysed the multiplex PCR reads with MiXCR anew, one entry per CDR3 protein. The sample holds about 110,000 distinct CDR3 sequences, 50% to 65% seen once. The sample was liver tumor tissue from sampling region 1. Subset reported: tumor region T1, superior pole. The receptor source for this set is a woman aged 55-75 years with primary liver carcinoma and hepatitis B virus infection.

As regards this clonotype: The junction does not match germline at one end; this may be a read error. This rearrangement joins TRBV29-1 to TRBJ1-1, with D perhaps TRBD1 (5 bases). CDR1 and CDR2 (germline): SQVTM, ANQGSEA. This CDR3 has 13 amino acids. The CDR3 loop reads CSGSAGSGTETFF. In nucleotides, the CDR3 is TGCAGCGGCTCTGCAGGGTCGGGCACTGAAACTTTCTTT.

About this clonotype: One end of the junction does not line up with germline, which may come from a read error. This chain links TRBV15 with TRBJ2-5; no reliable D call. Germline assignment: CDR1 LNHNV and CDR2 YYDKDF (reference sequence). The length of the CDR3 is 14 residues. The CDR3, as DNA: TGCGCCACCAGCAGATCCCCCGCCAGCGAGACCCAGTACTTC. Its translation: CATSRSPASETQYF.

This clonotype has at least ten counts. The chain is built from TRBV4-2 and TRBJ2-3; 8 bases agree with TRBD2. CDR1 is LGHNA, CDR2 YNFKEQ, per germline. The CDR3 is 15 amino acids. With 1 base clipped from V and 7 bases from J, the junction kept 7 bases outside the gene matches. CDR3 nucleotide sequence: TGTGCCAGCAGCCAAGGAATAGCGGGACGGAATACGCAGTATTTT. Translation gives CASSQGIAGRNTQYF.

The chain employs TRBV24-1 and TRBJ1-5, with TRBD1 matching over 8 bases. The CDR3 contains 15 residues. J gave up 4 bases and V 3 bases, and 4 bases lay outside the gene matches. The germline V gene has CDR1 KGHDR and CDR2 SFDVKD. CDR3 sequence: CATSDSGQGNQPQHF. CDR3 coding DNA: TGTGCCACCAGTGATAGCGGACAGGGAAATCAGCCCCAGCATTTT.